This is a list of T cell receptor beta chains from one sample in a study of shared clonotypes between healthy human individuals. TCRdb's copy holds only in-frame clones and misses some; the assay was immunoSEQ multiplex PCR. The table records around 510,000 clones, around 78% of them present only once. Specimen: PBMCs. Every receptor here comes from a woman aged 40-49 years in good health. Some clones in this sample may be carry-over from other donors' samples. Each CDR3 is given with its conserved first and last residue. D genes are given only for firm matches. Not all rows give a size; the values are once, few, many and, for expanded clones, a class.

>TRBV7-2|TRBJ1-4|.|.
CASSKKGVFEKLFF
TGTGCCAGCAGCAAAAAGGGGGTGTTTGAAAAACTGTTTTTT
>TRBV7-6|TRBJ2-2|.|TRBD2
CASSARLAANTGELFF
TGTGCCAGCAGCGCCAGACTAGCGGCCAACACCGGGGAGCTGTTTTTT
>TRBV29-1|TRBJ1-5|.|.
CSVVVNEGQPQHF
TGCAGCGTTGTTGTCAACGAGGGTCAGCCCCAGCATTTT
>TRBV4-1|TRBJ2-1|many|.
CASSQEGGHRRIQFF
TGCGCCAGCAGCCAAGAAGGGGGACACAGGAGGATACAGTTCTTC
>TRBV29-1|TRBJ1-2|many|.
CSVVARGTYGYTF
TGCAGCGTTGTGGCCAGGGGTACCTATGGCTACACCTTC
>TRBV18|TRBJ1-1|.|.
CASSNSGMSTEAFF
TGTGCCAGCTCAAACAGTGGGATGAGCACTGAAGCTTTCTTT
>TRBV18|TRBJ2-7|.|.
CASSPSGSYEQYF
TGTGCCAGCTCACCATCCGGATCCTACGAGCAGTACTTC
>TRBV5-8|TRBJ2-2|.|.
CASSDRLDGELFF
TGTGCCAGCAGCGACAGGCTGGACGGGGAGCTGTTTTTT
>TRBV7-8|TRBJ2-7|.|TRBD1
CASSTESAGGYEQYF
TGTGCCAGCAGCACTGAATCCGCAGGGGGCTACGAGCAGTACTTC
>TRBV28|TRBJ2-1|.|TRBD1
CASSLGGTGSYNEQFF
TGTGCCAGCAGTTTAGGGGGGACAGGTTCCTACAATGAGCAGTTCTTC
>TRBV30|TRBJ1-2|.|TRBD1
CAWGQGDGYTF
TGTGCCTGGGGACAGGGGGATGGCTACACCTTC
>TRBV29-1|TRBJ1-2|few|.
CSVEAEGYTF
TGCAGCGTTGAAGCCGAAGGCTACACCTTC
>TRBV11-2|TRBJ2-7|.|.
CASSFGETYF
TGTGCCAGCAGCTTCGGTGAGACATACTTC
>TRBV30|TRBJ1-5|few|.
CAWSGRQFSNQPQHF
TGTGCCTGGAGTGGGAGACAATTTAGCAATCAGCCCCAGCATTTT
>TRBV29-1|TRBJ2-1|.|.
CSVQGGRGSNEQFF
TGCAGCGTTCAGGGGGGGCGGGGCAGCAATGAGCAGTTCTTC
>TRBV6-6|TRBJ1-1|.|.
CASSKPTGLENTKAFF
TGTGCCAGCAGTAAACCGACGGGGTTGGAGAACACTAAAGCTTTCTTT
>TRBV27|TRBJ2-1|.|.
CASSARATYNEQFF
TGTGCCAGCAGTGCTAGGGCTACCTACAATGAGCAGTTCTTC
>TRBV28|TRBJ2-7|.|.
CASRDLGEGGSYEQYF
TGTGCCAGCAGAGACCTCGGGGAGGGGGGCTCCTACGAGCAGTACTTC
>TRBV28|TRBJ1-2|.|TRBD1
CASSWRLWQGGYGYTF
TGTGCCAGCAGTTGGAGGCTGTGGCAGGGGGGATATGGCTACACCTTC
>TRBV27|TRBJ2-5|.|.
CASSKGLFQTPETQYF
TGTGCCAGCAGTAAGGGACTGTTTCAAACCCCAGAGACCCAGTACTTC
>TRBV7-9|TRBJ2-7|.|.
CASSLNGQGAGGISYEQYF
TGTGCCAGCAGCTTAAATGGACAGGGTGCGGGAGGGATCTCTTACGAGCAGTACTTC
>TRBV15|TRBJ2-2|few|TRBD1
CATSRGDRGSDGELFF
TGTGCCACCAGCAGAGGCGACAGGGGATCGGACGGGGAGCTGTTTTTT
>TRBV5-8|TRBJ1-4|.|.
CASSLVGRTNEKLFF
TGTGCCAGCAGCTTGGTAGGGCGAACTAATGAAAAACTGTTTTTT
>TRBV30|TRBJ1-1|many|.
CAWSTTTGSTEAFF
TGTGCCTGGAGTACCACCACAGGGAGCACTGAAGCTTTCTTT
>TRBV7-7|TRBJ2-7|.|.
CASSLRRTHEQYF
TGTGCCAGCAGCTTGAGAAGGACACACGAGCAGTACTTC
>TRBV6-1|TRBJ1-5|.|TRBD1
CASSEPTGVGQPQHF
TGTGCCAGCAGTGAACCAACAGGGGTGGGTCAGCCCCAGCATTTT
>TRBV28|TRBJ1-1|once|.
CASSAHLGAGTEAFF
TGTGCCAGCAGTGCCCATCTTGGGGCAGGCACTGAAGCTTTCTTT
>TRBV6-1|TRBJ1-2|.|.
CASTRTGREEYGYTF
TGCGCCAGCACCCGCACGGGTCGCGAGGAATATGGCTACACCTTC
>TRBV5-4|TRBJ2-1|.|TRBD2
CASSQEVAGSYNEQFF
TGTGCCAGCAGCCAAGAAGTAGCGGGATCCTACAATGAGCAGTTCTTC
>TRBV28|TRBJ1-2|.|.
CASSQQVTGIGYTF
TGTGCCAGCAGTCAACAAGTTACAGGGATTGGCTACACCTTC
>TRBV7-4|TRBJ2-6|.|.
CASSSNSSQSRANVLTF
TGTGCCAGCAGCAGTAATAGCTCACAAAGTCGGGCCAACGTCCTGACTTTC
>TRBV25-1|TRBJ1-1|.|TRBD1
CASSGDRGLFTEAFF
TGTGCCAGCAGTGGGGACAGGGGGCTGTTCACTGAAGCTTTCTTT
>TRBV5-4|TRBJ2-3|.|.
CASSFRSSTDTQYF
TGTGCCAGCAGCTTTCGGTCTAGCACAGATACGCAGTATTTT
>TRBV6-4|TRBJ2-3|.|TRBD2
CASSSSGRATDTQYF
TGTGCCAGCTCCTCTAGCGGGAGGGCCACAGATACGCAGTATTTT
>TRBV7-6|TRBJ2-7|.|.
CASSLGTGPYEQYF
TGTGCCAGCAGCTTAGGTACAGGGCCGTACGAGCAGTACTTC
>TRBV28|TRBJ2-7|.|.
CASSLAGSKSYEQYF
TGTGCCAGCAGTTTAGCCGGGAGTAAATCCTACGAGCAGTACTTC
>TRBV30|TRBJ1-1|.|TRBD1
CAWSQNQIWGQGRMNTEAFF
TGTGCCTGGAGTCAAAATCAAATTTGGGGACAGGGGAGGATGAACACTGAAGCTTTCTTT
>TRBV10-3|TRBJ2-1|.|TRBD1
CAISELRDSSYNEQFF
TGTGCCATCAGTGAGCTCAGGGACAGCTCCTACAATGAGCAGTTCTTC
>TRBV5-1|TRBJ2-7|.|TRBD2
CASSSTHSTGTSGYEQYF
TGCGCCAGCAGCTCTACCCACTCGACCGGGACTAGCGGTTACGAGCAGTACTTC
>TRBV15|TRBJ2-5|.|.
CATSRVPWGTQYF
TGTGCCACCAGCAGAGTCCCATGGGGGACCCAGTACTTC
>TRBV4-2|TRBJ2-2|.|.
CASSQEHSGGELFF
TGTGCCAGCAGCCAAGAACATAGCGGCGGGGAGCTGTTTTTT